Each of the 8 T cell receptor beta chains below was sequenced from the same sample in a study of blood T cell repertoires in COVID-19. Libraries were prepared by immunoSEQ multiplex PCR; TCRdb keeps only in-frame clonotypes and omits some of them. The repertoire holds about 59,000 clones, roughly 90% seen once, with around 5.5% in the top ten. The sample consisted of peripheral blood. The receptors stem from a man older than 75 in a cohort sampled during active COVID-19.

This chain joins TRBV25-1 and TRBJ2-7; D possibly corresponds to TRBD1 (5 bases). This CDR3 is built from 16 residues. V was pared by 3 bases and J by 2 bases, with 17 bases between. The germline CDR1 and CDR2 sequences are MGHDK and SYGVNS. The chain's CDR3 is CASSDQGQGTTYEQYF. CDR3 in DNA: TGTGCCAGCAGTGATCAAGGGCAGGGTACCACCTACGAGCAGTACTTC.

The chain is built from TRBV30 and TRBJ2-7; D gene ambiguous. The V and J ends lost 3 bases and 4 bases respectively, with 13 bases between them. The CDR3 has 13 residues. Per germline, CDR1 GTSNPN and CDR2 SVGIG (reference sequence). The CDR3 DNA reads as TGTGCCTGGAGGATCCCAGGAATGTACGAGCAGTACTTC. It codes for CAWRIPGMYEQYF.

This clone showed up just once. This sequence joins TRBV4-1 and TRBJ1-2; D is possibly TRBD1 (6 bases). The germline CDR1 and CDR2 sequences are MGHRA and YSYEKL. Trimming shortened V by 0 bases and J by 4 bases, and 15 bases separated the two germline ends. The CDR3 is made up of 16 amino acids. CDR3 DNA sequence: TGCGCCAGCAGCCAAGATCTAGCCGGACAGACCTATGGCTACACCTTC. Its protein product is CASSQDLAGQTYGYTF.

J is TRBJ1-1 and V is TRBV5-5, with 7 bases that match TRBD1. The V segment lost 4 bases and the J segment 0 bases; nucleotides outside the gene matches: 6. There are 15 residues in the CDR3. Germline CDR1 SGHKS, CDR2 YYEKEE (reference sequence). The CDR3 region is CASSPTGWMNTEAFF. The CDR3 DNA follows: TGTGCCAGCAGCCCGACAGGGTGGATGAACACTGAAGCTTTCTTT.

The CDR3 protein is CASSLAGVFSGNTIYF. The CDR3 DNA reads as TGTGCCAGCAGCTTGGCCGGGGTCTTCTCTGGAAACACCATATATTTT. The V and J genes are TRBV5-6 and TRBJ1-3; D is ambiguous. The V gene lost 0 bases and the J gene lost 0 bases, with 10 bases spanning the gap. The CDR3 is 16 amino acids. Germline V gives CDR1 SGHDT, CDR2 YYEEEE.

In nucleotides, the CDR3 is TGTGCCAGCAAGGGGGGGGGAGGCAATGAGCAGTTCTTC. It yields the protein CASKGGGGNEQFF. V and J are TRBV6-5 and TRBJ2-1; tentative D call: TRBD2 (7 bases). CDR1 is MNHEY, CDR2 SVGAGI, per germline. The CDR3 is 13 amino acids. V lost 7 bases and J lost 6, with 13 bases in between.

The chain carries TRBV5-1 and TRBJ1-6; D call uncertain. Germline CDR1 is SGHRS and CDR2 is YFSETQ. The CDR3 contains 15 residues. Trimming shortened V by 0 bases and J by 8 bases, and 12 bases separated the two germline ends. The CDR3 region is CASSLGGLDYSPLHF. In DNA form, the CDR3 reads TGCGCCAGCAGCTTGGGCGGCCTTGATTATTCACCCCTCCACTTT.

V and J are TRBV6-5 and TRBJ1-2; a possible D gene is TRBD1 (6 bases). V was trimmed by 4 bases and J by 4 bases, leaving 13 bases between them. The CDR3 extends over 14 amino acids. CDR1 is MNHEY, CDR2 SVGAGI, per germline. The CDR3 bases are TGTGCCAGCAGTTCGGCGGGGGGCGGCTATGGCTACACCTTC. Its translation: CASSSAGGGYGYTF.